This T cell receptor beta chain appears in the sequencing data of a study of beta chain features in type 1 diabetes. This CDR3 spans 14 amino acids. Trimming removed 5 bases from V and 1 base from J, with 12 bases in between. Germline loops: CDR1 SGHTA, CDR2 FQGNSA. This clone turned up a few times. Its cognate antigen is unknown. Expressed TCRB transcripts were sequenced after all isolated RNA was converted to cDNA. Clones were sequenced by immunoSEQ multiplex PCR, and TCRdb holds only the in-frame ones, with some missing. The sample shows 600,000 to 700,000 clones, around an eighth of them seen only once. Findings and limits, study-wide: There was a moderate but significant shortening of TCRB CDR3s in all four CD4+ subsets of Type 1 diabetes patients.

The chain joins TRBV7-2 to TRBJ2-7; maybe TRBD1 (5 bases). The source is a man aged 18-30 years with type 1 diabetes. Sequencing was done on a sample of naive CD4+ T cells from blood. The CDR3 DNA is TGTGCCAGCAGCCAGGACATCACGTCCTACGAGCAGTACTTC. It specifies CASSQDITSYEQYF.